This TCR beta chain was captured in a study of post-analysis software for immune sequencing data. Whole-study results and caveats: The five TRBV segments detected at higher frequency in patients than in controls included TRBV5-6, TRBV5-1 and TRBV20-1. Strong co-clustering by F measure was evident for samples that had been prepared in the same batch.

The CDR3 covers 14 residues. Germline trimming cut 6 bases from V and 5 bases from J; bases unmatched to any gene: 3. Germline V gene lookup returns CDR1 MNHEY and CDR2 SVGEGT. Unique molecular identifiers featured in each of the TCR beta cDNA libraries. Each CDR3 protein is one row after TCRdb ran MiXCR on the PCR reads. The sample includes under 900,000 distinct CDR3 sequences, roughly 50% of them seen just once. Comments on this clonotype: Antigen specificity is unknown.

The receptor was derived from a girl aged 10-17 years with multiple sclerosis. The source material was blood. The genes are TRBV6-2 or TRBV6-3 and TRBJ2-2, with 10 bases matching TRBD2. The CDR3 region is CASRGGLATGELFF. CDR3 sequence (DNA): TGTGCCAGCAGGGGGGGACTAGCGACCGGGGAGCTGTTTTTT.